This TCR beta chain was recorded in a study of control samples from healthy donors and cancer patients. The CDR3 loop spans 16 amino acids. The ends were cut back, 4 bases at V and 1 base at J, with 13 bases in the middle. From germline, CDR1 is SGHTA and CDR2 FQGNSA. The data were produced by immunoSEQ multiplex PCR, yet TCRdb's version contains in-frame clones alone and is incomplete. There are roughly 150,000 clones in the sample; almost 90% occur only once, and more than 1.5% lies in the top ten. Sequencing used blood. This TCR derives from a man between 18 and 29 years old in good health. The chain couples TRBV7-2 to TRBJ2-2; TRBD1 or TRBD2 may be the D gene (5 bases each). The CDR3: CASSSLWGRNTGELFF. CDR3 sequence (DNA): TGTGCCAGCAGCTCCCTATGGGGGAGGAACACCGGGGAGCTGTTTTTT.